This TCR beta chain emerged from a study of blood T cells in healthy people across ages (dated by TCRdb to the mid-2010s). As for the study more broadly: In model experiments, roughly one uniquely barcoded TCR beta cDNA molecule per two T cells was captured by template switching. The study measured age-related changes in TCR beta repertoire diversity using deep sequencing normalized with unique cDNA molecular identifiers. The donors were split into four age groups: young (average about 16 years), middle-aged (over 35), aged (about 62) and long-lived (approximately 89). To avoid experimental bias, donors of different ages were distributed randomly across sequencing lanes. For two donors (one aged 18 to 30 and one aged 80 or older), the study analyzed two additional independent replicas of 1 million unique cDNA reads from the same blood draw. Results the study describes overall, beyond this receptor: Observed TCR beta diversity correlated strongly with the percentage of naive T cells measured by flow cytometry. Conclusive comparison of naive and antigen-experienced compartments was prevented by the profiling of bulk unsorted PBMCs. The long-lived group showed more naive CD4+ T cells, fewer expanded clones and increased TCR diversity than the aged group, suggesting age selection. Observed TCR beta diversity per million T cells fell roughly linearly with age, and a significant reduction was already apparent by age roughly 40. Because donor CMV infection status was unknown, age-related changes in expanded clonotypes were potentially confounded. Estimates of total diversity from one million sequenced T cells were regarded as lower bounds and underestimates.

Comment on this clonotype: Its antigen is still unknown. Per-base quality was not reported, and no clone a single base away is much larger than it.

Systemically healthy Caucasian individuals from Russia, 35 to 50 in total and aged about 6 to 100 years, were included as donors. Each donor gave ten milliliters of peripheral blood, collected into EDTA-treated Vacutainer tubes. PBMCs were isolated by Ficoll-Paque density-gradient centrifugation, with at least 7 million obtained per sample. Trizol reagent was used to extract total RNA from PBMCs, with at least 5 micrograms per sample. The percentages of naive CD45RAhigh/CD27high T cells were determined by flow cytometry on a PBMC aliquot from every donor. Trimming takes 1 base from V and 0 bases from J, and the germline ends sit 9 bases apart. From the germline V gene (reference sequence), CDR1 is SEHNR and CDR2 is FQNEAQ. The CDR3 has 15 amino acids, counting the end cysteine and phenylalanine. Only CDR3 DNA is held: 45 bases, read in frame from base 1. The method was 5' RACE. A second PCR of 7 to 11 cycles was performed with a sample-barcoded 5' primer and a J-beta primer mix. A unique molecular identifier was introduced onto each TCR beta cDNA molecule by a template-switch 5' adaptor carrying 12 random nucleotides. Each sample yielded at least 2.5 million CDR3-containing paired-end reads. All of the RNA was converted into first-strand cDNA using the Mint cDNA synthesis kit, with a TRBC-specific oligonucleotide serving as the primer. Following uracil-DNA glycosylase treatment, all cDNA underwent a first 18-cycle PCR with the universal primers M1SS and BC2_uni_R. Processing in the source paper ran as follows. For normalization, 1 million high-quality reads were randomly selected from each sample, with every read carrying a distinct molecular identifier. Reads sharing molecular identifiers were discarded rather than binned into consensus sequences. CDR3 identification, clonotype clustering and error correction used MiTCR with a Q25 quality threshold and the strictest error-elimination algorithm. A nonparametric unseen species model with Euler transformation was used to estimate a lower bound on total TCR beta diversity. TCRdb reprocessing: public reads trimmed at Q25 with fastp, clones called with MiXCR, in-frame beta chains kept. Each record represents a unique CDR3 protein, reported with the most common genes and DNA among its rows. The V and J calls, along with clone size, are taken from TCRdb and not from the paper's own processing. The sample profile shows around 2 million distinct CDR3 sequences; approximately 40% of them were found once. About 23% of the sample rests with the top ten.

Material: blood. This TCR came from a human donor in good health. The chain was built from TRBV7-9 and TRBJ2-5; the D gene is not confidently resolved. The bases read TGTGCCAGCAGCTTAGAGTGGCCAGACCAAGAGACCCAGTACTTC. It codes for CASSLEWPDQETQYF.